This T cell receptor (beta chain) derives from a study of T cells after posttransplantation cyclophosphamide. This clone was observed at least ten times. Its specificity is not known. TCRdb's table, derived via immunoSEQ multiplex PCR, lists solely in-frame clones and lacks some. Altogether tens of thousands of clones were found in the sample, and no singletons occur. Findings and caveats of the study: After PTCy, TRB diversity resembled that of CNI/methotrexate controls.

This TCR was recovered from a man over 45 in good health, CMV-negative, and a related stem cell transplant donor. The sequenced material came from PBMCs.

CDR3 nucleotides: TGTGCCAGAAGCCCCAATGCGGGGTGGCATGAAAAACTGTTTTTT. This translates into CARSPNAGWHEKLFF. V and J are TRBV5-3 and TRBJ1-4; D remains ambiguous. TRBV5-3 is placed among ORFs of uncertain function. This CDR3 contains 15 residues. V lost 4 bases to trimming and J lost 6 bases, with 16 bases between them.